The 3 T cell receptor beta chains below come from one sample, sequenced in a study of radiotherapy plus CTLA-4 blockade in lung cancer. Measured with immunoSEQ multiplex PCR; TCRdb has only the in-frame clones, and not every one. Among some 110,000 clones listed, around 75% were seen once. Source: peripheral blood, taken from a patient treated with radiotherapy plus ipilimumab. All receptors come from a human donor with non-small cell lung cancer who had a partial response to radiotherapy plus ipilimumab.

The chain uses TRBV28 and TRBJ2-3, with TRBD2 matching over 7 bases. Germline V gene lookup returns CDR1 MDHEN and CDR2 SYDVKM. V shed 6 bases and J 1 base; nucleotides not matched to a gene: 10. The CDR3 is 16 residues long. CDR3 sequence reads: CASSSPAGYGTDTQYF. The CDR3 nucleotides are TGTGCCAGCAGCTCACCAGCGGGATATGGCACAGATACGCAGTATTTT.

This rearrangement joins TRBV29-1 to TRBJ1-2, with D hard to call. Per germline, CDR1 SQVTM and CDR2 ANQGSEA. This CDR3 has 14 amino acids. V gave up 3 bases and J gave up 2 bases, with 13 bases separating them. CDR3 amino acids: CSVEVLNTNYGYTF. The CDR3 DNA reads as TGCAGCGTTGAGGTGTTGAACACAAACTATGGCTACACCTTC.

V gene TRBV11-2 combines with J gene TRBJ2-3, with 10 bases matching TRBD2. CDR1 is SGHAT, CDR2 FQNNGV, per germline. The length of the CDR3 is 15 residues. J was trimmed by 3 bases and V by 3 bases; bases with no gene match: 3. CDR3 sequence: CASSFRSGRTDTQYF. As DNA, the CDR3 is TGTGCCAGCAGCTTTCGTAGCGGGAGGACAGATACGCAGTATTTT.